This TCR beta chain is drawn from a study of blood T cell repertoires in COVID-19. Looking at the study overall: Samples of COVID-19 (acute and convalescent) were obtained from the United States, Italy and Spain. T cells, B-cell-depleted T cells, or PBMCs provided the cDNA or gDNA that served as material.

This clone was observed once. V lost 7 bases and J 4 bases, leaving 10 bases between the germline ends. The germline V gene encodes CDR1 MNHEY and CDR2 SVGAGI. The CDR3 loop spans 13 amino acids. In the authors' methods: Amplification of reference gene primers was used by the study to estimate nucleated cell counts. TCRdb's copy holds only in-frame clones and misses some; the assay was immunoSEQ multiplex PCR. The V and J calls and clone size were taken over from that table, and D and trimming were inferred from the DNA. The repertoire consists of about 180,000 clones, with nearly 90% occurring once and the leading ten covering around 1.9%.

V usage is TRBV6-5 and J usage is TRBJ2-2, with unresolved D. The source is a man aged 18 to 35 who had recovered from COVID-19. Sequencing used peripheral blood. This CDR3 is CASTLSVTGELFF. The CDR3, as DNA: TGTGCCAGCACCTTGTCGGTCACCGGGGAGCTGTTTTTT.